This T cell receptor beta chain was identified during a study of blood T cell repertoires in COVID-19. Original data processing: Amplification from reference gene primers served as the basis for estimated nucleated cell counts. This table comes from immunoSEQ multiplex PCR, and its TCRdb copy is limited to in-frame clones, with some not included. V and J calls plus clone size are reproduced from that table; the DNA served to infer D and trimming. The table lists more than 75,000 clones, about 80% of them singletons. Germline V lookup: CDR1 SGHTA, CDR2 FQGTGA. The germline V and J ends were trimmed by 2 bases and 0 bases, with 19 bases remaining between them. The CDR3 has 18 amino acids.

Sequencing input: peripheral blood. The chain carries TRBV7-3 and TRBJ1-1, with TRBD1 as a possible D gene (6 bases). This receptor was taken from a human donor in a cohort sampled during active COVID-19. The CDR3 reads CASSLQPLTGRLNTEAFF. The DNA of the CDR3 is TGTGCCAGCAGCTTACAGCCACTAACAGGGCGGTTGAACACTGAAGCTTTCTTT.